This entry describes one T cell receptor beta chain. Its antigen is unknown. It has no much larger one-base neighbor in the sample; base qualities were not kept. The immunoSEQ Assay was the method used to sequence TCRbeta CDR3 regions. After extraction, genomic DNA underwent amplification by bias-controlled multiplex PCR, followed by high-throughput sequencing. The paper's processing steps were these. To quantify the absolute abundance of each unique TCRbeta CDR3 region, sequences were collapsed and filtered. T cell fraction was estimated by normalizing TCRbeta template counts to usable DNA, which was measured by amplifying reference genes present in all nucleated cells. Repertoire TCRs were annotated as SARS-CoV-2-specific by exact matching of V gene, CDR3 amino acid sequence and J gene to a known reactive TCR set. The reference SARS-CoV-2 TCR set came from MIRA and was filtered for enrichment in COVID-19-positive ImmuneCODE repertoires, removing public or cross-reactive TCRs. Using the MIRA antigens, annotated TCRs were further analysed by specific ORF or by position within an ORF. Breadth was defined as annotated unique rearrangements over total unique productive rearrangements; depth was the summed frequency of those rearrangements. Two-sided Wilcoxon rank-sum tests were used to compare TCR breadth between groups. What TCRdb holds here is the immuneACCESS table cut down to in-frame rearrangements. Part of the clones is not present; checked against another copy, under half of the missing clones reflect an unresolved V gene, and the others are unexplained. For V, J and clone size, that table is used; D and trimming come from the DNA. The sample yields under 550,000 clones; 88% were counted once. 3.5% to 4% of the sample belongs to the ten largest clones.

The data are from a study of Ad26.COV2.S vaccination and SARS-CoV-2 variants (dated by TCRdb to about 2021). As for the study more broadly: Vaccine-arm donors came from COV1001, a multicentre, randomized, double-blind, placebo-controlled phase I-IIa trial of Ad26.COV2.S in healthy adults. Participants in the trial were split at random into five groups of five each, receiving low-dose or high-dose Ad26.COV2.S once or twice, or else placebo on both occasions. Investigators remained blinded to trial group allocation during experiments and outcome assessment. Ad26.COV2.S was given intramuscularly at 5x10^10 or 1x10^11 viral particles, as a single shot or as two shots 56 days apart. The TCR-sequenced set comprised around 30 samples: about 19 Ad26.COV2.S vaccine recipients, 5 placebo recipients and 8 SARS-CoV-2 convalescent individuals. TCRbeta repertoire sequencing served as the tool for gauging how specific and how broad the SARS-CoV-2-reactive T cell receptors were following Ad26.COV2.S vaccination.

Beyond this particular receptor, the publication reports: Substantial breadth of spike-specific CD8+ and CD4+ T cell responses was reported after vaccination. Comparable non-spike TCR breadth was observed between vaccine and placebo recipients, consistent with only spike being contained in the vaccine. It was noted by the authors that total T cell responses may have been underestimated by the TCR breadth and depth analyses. The study was not powered to compare responses between vaccine doses or regimens. Compared with placebo recipients, Ad26.COV2.S recipients showed higher spike-specific TCR breadth (P = 0.0014).

The CDR3 goes from the cysteine to the phenylalanine over 14 residues. Only the CDR3 region is kept as DNA, spanning 42 bases read in frame from base 1. Cut back by 1 base and 1 base, the V and J ends lie 8 bases apart. As encoded in the germline V gene, CDR1 is SGHVS while CDR2 is FNYEAQ. This sample's treatment or condition label indicates: some 20 received Ad26.COV2.S at low or high dose, single or two shots; about five received placebo; per-sample allocation not given. Repertoires of vaccine and placebo recipients were sequenced from samples taken on day 63 after the first injection. Cohort 1b enrolled some 25 adults aged 18-55 years at a single site in Boston, USA, between 29 July and 7 August 2020. As a vaccine, Ad26.COV2.S was a replication-incompetent adenovirus type 26 vector that expressed a prefusion-stabilized SARS-CoV-2 spike protein derived from the original Wuhan strain.

The sequenced sample was peripheral blood, obtained in a trial of Ad26.COV2.S vaccine versus placebo. This TCR derives from a person between 18 and 60 years old who received the Ad26.COV2.S COVID-19 vaccine or a placebo. Recombination connected TRBV7-6 to TRBJ2-7; TRBD2 could be the D gene, as 5 bases match. CDR3 loop: CASSLERNSYEQYF. The nucleotide sequence reads TGTGCCAGCAGCTTAGAGCGGAATTCCTACGAGCAGTACTTC.